These 29 T cell receptor beta chains share one sample of origin, sequenced in a study of T-cell memory formation after mild COVID-19. A single record per CDR3 protein comes from TCRdb applying MiXCR to the 5' RACE reads. Among under 600,000 distinct CDR3 sequences, approximately 21% were seen once, and the ten largest hold 8.4%. Input material: PBMCs or a T cell subset sorted from them (not recorded which). These receptors were collected from an adult woman who had mild COVID-19 (a few samples of this study predate the infection). Cell type and time point are not known.

This rearrangement joins TRBV19 to TRBJ1-1; D remains unclear. This CDR3 spans 13 amino acids. In germline, CDR1 is LNHDA, CDR2 SQIVND (reference sequence). Trimming pared 6 bases from V and 1 base from J, leaving 9 bases between. The CDR3 DNA follows: TGTGCCAGTAGAGGCTGGGGGAACACTGAAGCTTTCTTT. Translation: CASRGWGNTEAFF.

This clonotype showed up just a few times. The chain uses TRBV29-1 and TRBJ1-2; D might be TRBD1 (5 bases). The CDR3 spans 10 residues. V lost 7 bases, J lost 8 bases, and 11 bases lay in between. The germline V gene encodes CDR1 SQVTM and CDR2 ANQGSEA. Here the CDR3 reads CSGGPEGYTF. The DNA for the CDR3 is TGCAGCGGGGGACCTGAGGGCTACACCTTC.

This clonotype was seen a few times. The V gene is TRBV27, the J gene TRBJ2-3, with D tentatively TRBD1 (5 bases). Germline assignment: CDR1 MNHEY and CDR2 SMNVEV (reference sequence). Trimming removed 2 bases from V and 1 base from J, with 10 bases in between. CDR3 length: 15 amino acids. CDR3 region: CASSLVLGGTDTQYF. The DNA of the CDR3 is TGTGCCAGCAGTTTAGTTTTAGGGGGCACAGATACGCAGTATTTT.

The rearrangement links TRBV7-6 to TRBJ2-3, with 13 bases that match TRBD2. The CDR3 is made up of 15 amino acids. V shed 4 bases and J 5 bases; nucleotides not matched to a gene: 3. Germline V gives CDR1 SGHVS, CDR2 FNYEAQ. The CDR3 spells CASSSWTSGGDTQYF. The CDR3 nucleotides are TGTGCCAGCAGCTCCTGGACTAGCGGGGGAGATACGCAGTATTTT.

There are a few counts of this clonotype. V and J are TRBV7-8 and TRBJ2-2; 12 nucleotides line up with TRBD2. V lost 5 bases, J lost 2 bases, and 6 bases stayed unmatched. Germline lookup yields CDR1 SGHVS and CDR2 FQNEAQ. This CDR3 region has 17 residues. The chain's CDR3 is CASSRGLAGGNTGELFF. The CDR3 nucleotides are TGTGCCAGCAGCAGGGGACTAGCGGGTGGAAACACCGGGGAGCTGTTTTTT.

This clonotype was picked up a small number of times. The chain links TRBV6-6 to TRBJ2-7; D may be TRBD1 (7 bases). V was shortened by 6 bases and J by 3 bases, with 15 bases between the two germline ends. Per the germline V gene, CDR1 is MNHNY and CDR2 is SVGAGI (reference sequence). The CDR3 contains 14 residues. The DNA of the CDR3 is TGTGCCAGCAGCCATCGACAGGGACTCTACGAGCAGTACTTC. This translates into CASSHRQGLYEQYF.

This clonotype was seen a few times. The genes are TRBV20-1 and TRBJ1-1, with no clear D. The CDR3 has 12 amino acids. The V gene's germline CDR1 is DFQATT and CDR2 SNEGSKA (reference sequence). V was clipped by 0 bases and J by 14 bases, with 16 bases between them. The CDR3 reads CSARDQIEFGFF. The CDR3 region has the DNA TGCAGTGCTAGAGATCAGATCGAGTTTGGGTTCTTT.

This clonotype has just a few counts. V and J are TRBV28 and TRBJ2-7; a weak D match, TRBD2 (6 bases). CDR3 size: 15 residues. Trimming left V 2 bases short and J 5 bases short, with 16 bases between. Germline V gene sequence: CDR1 MDHEN, CDR2 SYDVKM. The CDR3 DNA follows: TGTGCCAGCAGTTTAACGGGCAGGGCTAGCGACGAGCAGTACTTC. Amino acids: CASSLTGRASDEQYF. The whole variable domain, filled in from reference TRBV28 and TRBJ2-7, reads DVKVTQSSRYLVKRTGEKVFLECVQDMDHENMFWYRQDPGLGLRLIYFSYDVKMKEKGDIPEGYSVSREKKERFSLILESASTNQTSMYLCASSLTGRASDEQYFGPGTRLTVT.

This clonotype was seen only a few times. The gene calls are TRBV7-2 and TRBJ2-1; 10 bases fit TRBD2. The CDR3 sequence is 15 residues long. Trimming cost V 5 bases and J 9 bases; bases outside gene matches: 10. The germline CDR1 and CDR2 sequences are SGHTA and FQGNSA. In DNA, the CDR3 is TGTGCCAGCAGCCTGATGCCAGCGGGAGGGAGTGAGCAGTTCTTC. This sequence encodes CASSLMPAGGSEQFF.

As DNA, the CDR3 is TGTGCCAGCAGCTTACCGGGGGGGGACACTGAAGCTTTCTTT. Amino acids: CASSLPGGDTEAFF. The chain combines TRBV7-9 with TRBJ1-1, with D possibly being TRBD1 (5 bases). The CDR3 loop spans 14 amino acids. Trimming removed 2 bases from V and 3 bases from J, with 10 bases in between. Germline CDR1 is SEHNR and CDR2 is FQNEAQ (reference sequence).

This CDR3 reads CATSALSGRATDTQYF. CDR3 coding DNA: TGTGCCACCAGTGCTTTAAGCGGGAGGGCCACAGATACGCAGTATTTT. The chain links TRBV24-1 to TRBJ2-3; 10 nucleotides align to TRBD2. Germline values: CDR1 KGHDR, CDR2 SFDVKD. V was clipped by 5 bases and J by 2 bases; unmatched bases: 6. This CDR3 region has 16 residues.

The rearrangement links TRBV7-9 to TRBJ2-5; a possible D gene is TRBD2 (6 bases). Trimming left V 3 bases short and J 4 bases short, with 24 bases between. Germline CDR1 is SEHNR and CDR2 is FQNEAQ (reference sequence). The CDR3 has 18 amino acids. The CDR3 DNA is TGTGCCAGCAGCTTGGGTTCTTTTGAGGAGGGGAATCCAGAGACCCAGTACTTC. Residues: CASSLGSFEEGNPETQYF.

In this sample, this clonotype turned up a few times. The CDR3 DNA sequence: TGCAGCGCTCAGGGGGGGCGCGAGACCCAGTACTTC. Protein: CSAQGGRETQYF. The chain couples TRBV20-1 to TRBJ2-5, with D possibly being TRBD1 or TRBD2 (7 bases each). The CDR3 is 12 amino acids. CDR1 is DFQATT and CDR2 is SNEGSKA in the germline V gene (reference sequence).

This clonotype was seen a handful of times. The chain employs TRBV6-5 and TRBJ1-1, with 7 nucleotides matching TRBD1. The CDR3 spans 15 residues. V shed 1 base and J 0 bases; nucleotides not matched to a gene: 2. Germline CDR1 reads MNHEY; CDR2 reads SVGAGI. CDR3 residues: CASSYLGTVNTEAFF. The CDR3 region has the DNA TGTGCCAGCAGTTACTTAGGGACAGTGAACACTGAAGCTTTCTTT.

The chain joins TRBV5-5 to TRBJ1-2; TRBD1 matches 9 bases. The germline V gene has CDR1 SGHKS and CDR2 YYEKEE (reference sequence). This CDR3 contains 15 residues. V trimming: 3 bases; J trimming: 1 base; junction bases outside the gene matches: 4. The CDR3 loop reads CASSSEDRGNYGYTF. CDR3 DNA sequence: TGTGCCAGCAGCTCCGAGGACAGGGGTAACTATGGCTACACCTTC.

The V and J genes are TRBV7-2 and TRBJ2-7, with D possibly being TRBD1 or TRBD2 (5 bases each). Germline assignment: CDR1 SGHTA and CDR2 FQGNSA. V lost 3 bases, J lost 8 bases, and 5 bases lay in between. The CDR3 consists of 10 residues. CDR3 residues: CASSLGQQYF. CDR3 in DNA: TGTGCCAGCAGCTTGGGACAGCAGTACTTC. The entire variable domain, with the rest obtained from reference TRBV7-2 and TRBJ2-7, is as follows: GAGVSQSPSNKVTEKGKDVELRCDPISGHTALYWYRQSLGQGLEFLIYFQGNSAPDKSGLPSDRFSAERTGGSVSTLTIQRTQQEDSAVYLCASSLGQQYFGPGTRLTVT.

This clonotype was recorded many times. The V and J genes are TRBV12-3 or TRBV12-4 and TRBJ2-3; D may correspond to TRBD1 or TRBD2 (6 bases each). There are 17 residues in the CDR3. V was pared by 0 bases and J by 4 bases, with 17 bases between. CDR3 region: CASSLAWGAFFADTQYF. The CDR3 DNA reads as TGTGCCAGCAGTTTAGCGTGGGGGGCCTTTTTTGCAGATACGCAGTATTTT.

This clonotype was detected only a few times. CDR3 sequence: CASSLGALGYEQYF. In DNA, the CDR3 is TGTGCCAGCAGCTTAGGGGCCCTAGGCTACGAGCAGTACTTC. The V and J genes are TRBV7-2 and TRBJ2-7; D remains ambiguous. This CDR3 is built from 14 residues. Germline V gene lookup returns CDR1 SGHTA and CDR2 FQGNSA. Trimming removed 1 base at V and 3 bases at J, with 10 bases between.

The chain has TRBV7-6 and TRBJ2-5, with 10 bases identical to TRBD2. The CDR3 has 16 amino acids. CDR1 is SGHVS, CDR2 FNYEAQ, per germline. V lost 0 bases, J lost 2 bases, and 3 bases stayed unmatched. CDR3 bases: TGTGCCAGCAGCTTAGCGGGACTAGCGCCTCAAGAGACCCAGTACTTC. This translates into CASSLAGLAPQETQYF.

This clonotype showed up many times. This rearrangement joins TRBV7-2 to TRBJ2-7, with a possible D match to TRBD1 (6 bases). From germline, CDR1 is SGHTA and CDR2 FQGNSA. This CDR3 has 15 amino acids. The V gene lost 0 bases and the J gene lost 3 bases, with 12 bases spanning the gap. The CDR3 DNA follows: TGTGCCAGCAGCTTAGCGGTGACAGGAGTCTACGAGCAGTACTTC. Its translation: CASSLAVTGVYEQYF.

The chain recombines TRBV12-3 or TRBV12-4 with TRBJ1-5, with D maybe TRBD1 (5 bases). The V end was cut by 2 bases, the J end by 6 bases, with 14 bases between. This CDR3 has 15 residues. CDR3 sequence (DNA): TGTGCCAGCAGTTTACGGACGGGGGTCAGTCAGCCCCAGCATTTT. Its protein is CASSLRTGVSQPQHF.

The chain combines TRBV7-2 with TRBJ2-2, with D hard to call. V was shortened by 1 base and J by 2 bases, with 11 bases between the two germline ends. Germline V gene data show CDR1 as SGHTA and CDR2 as FQGNSA. This CDR3 contains 16 residues. The CDR3 sequence is CASSLEGVTNTGELFF. The CDR3, as DNA: TGTGCCAGCAGCTTAGAAGGCGTCACTAACACCGGGGAGCTGTTTTTT.

V and J are TRBV7-6 and TRBJ1-4; D is unresolved. V lost 2 bases and J lost 4, with 14 bases in between. This CDR3 comprises 16 residues. Germline-derived CDR1 and CDR2 are SGHVS and FNYEAQ. Here the CDR3 reads CASSLPSSGLNEKLFF. CDR3 in DNA: TGTGCCAGCAGCTTACCCAGTTCTGGCCTTAATGAAAAACTGTTTTTT.

This clonotype was observed a few times. The genes are TRBV5-6 and TRBJ2-3; 9 bases line up with TRBD2. Trimming took 2 bases from V and 6 from J; bases not matched to a gene: 7. Germline V CDR1 and CDR2: SGHDT, YYEEEE. The CDR3 extends over 15 amino acids. CDR3 sequence reads: CASSFPAGGPDTQYF. As DNA, the CDR3 is TGTGCCAGCAGCTTCCCAGCGGGGGGCCCGGATACGCAGTATTTT.

The rearrangement joins TRBV3-1 to TRBJ2-3, with no clear D. Trimming stripped 1 base from V and 6 bases from J, with 8 bases between. The CDR3 loop spans 13 amino acids. Per germline, CDR1 LGHDT and CDR2 YNNKEL (reference sequence). The CDR3 sequence is CASSQVYGDTQYF. The CDR3 region has the DNA TGTGCCAGCAGCCAAGTCTACGGGGATACGCAGTATTTT.

This chain links TRBV4-1 with TRBJ1-2; the D is unclear. CDR3 length equals 15 residues. CDR1 and CDR2 from the germline V gene are MGHRA and YSYEKL. V gave up 0 bases and J gave up 7 bases, with 15 bases separating them. The CDR3 DNA reads as TGCGCCAGCAGCCAAGAATCGGGCTCTTCAGTTGGCTACACCTTC. Its translation: CASSQESGSSVGYTF.

V is TRBV12-3 or TRBV12-4 and J is TRBJ2-7; TRBD2 is a possible D gene (6 bases). Deletions cut 6 bases from V and 7 bases from J, with 19 bases between. The CDR3 contains 14 residues. The CDR3 here is CASRRDSAALEQYF. CDR3 DNA sequence: TGTGCCAGCAGACGGGACTCCGCTGCTTTGGAGCAGTACTTC.

The chain links TRBV7-9 to TRBJ2-1; D not certain. V lost 5 bases to trimming and J lost 4 bases, with 9 bases between them. Germline-derived CDR1 and CDR2 are SEHNR and FQNEAQ (reference sequence). This CDR3 has 13 residues. For the CDR3, the DNA is TGTGCCAGCAGCCCGACGGTTTACAATGAGCAGTTCTTC. This sequence encodes CASSPTVYNEQFF.

V is TRBV7-6 and J is TRBJ2-7, with TRBD1 identical over 8 bases. CDR1 is SGHVS and CDR2 is FNYEAQ in the germline V gene. The CDR3 extends over 16 amino acids. V shed 3 bases, J shed 0 bases, and the junction held 7 bases outside the gene matches. CDR3 region: CASSFGTGDSSYEQYF. The CDR3 nucleotides are TGTGCCAGCAGCTTCGGGACAGGCGACAGCTCCTACGAGCAGTACTTC.